This TCR beta chain was observed in a study of shared clonotypes between healthy human individuals. There are 17 residues in the CDR3. Germline assignment: CDR1 LNHDA and CDR2 SQIVND (reference sequence). Trimming cost V 10 bases and J 3 bases; bases outside gene matches: 16. The study's findings and limits: Naive subsets, compared against memory subsets, generally had larger estimated richness values. Having only a few donors restricted how much genetic and exposure-history diversity was captured. Sharing across several donors was seen in about 5% of naive CD4 clonotypes.

CD45RA-negative memory and CD45RA+ naive subsets were split from the CD4+ cells. TCRdb's copy holds only in-frame clones and misses some; the assay was immunoSEQ multiplex PCR. The sample contains a few million clones, more than 80% of which appear only once. Regarding this clone: The target antigen is unknown.

This receptor was obtained from a man younger than 30 in good health. Some clones in this sample may be carry-over from other donors' samples. Sequences were obtained from naive CD4+ T cells from PBMCs. Stated subset: CD45RA+ positively selected. The rearrangement links TRBV19 to TRBJ2-2; 8 bases agree with TRBD1. In DNA, the CDR3 is TGTGCCACCCAAGGTGGGGCAGGGGGCTGGTACACCGGGGAGCTGTTTTTT. This sequence encodes CATQGGAGGWYTGELFF.